At least ten counts were recorded for the clone carrying this T cell receptor (beta chain). Its antigen is undetermined. The record originates from a study of T-cell reconstitution after alpha-beta-depleted transplantation in children. Whole-study results and caveats: Alpha-beta T cells about two months after transplant reportedly derived from several hundred expanded graft clones. Some patients' high day-60 TCRbeta diversity was attributed to recipient cells surviving conditioning. Newly generated T cells supplied most T-cell counts and diversity one year post-transplant.

TCRbeta library preparation incorporated unique molecular identifiers. TCRdb called the PCR reads again in MiXCR, with one record for every CDR3 protein. The sample includes approximately 240,000 distinct CDR3 sequences, about 11% of them seen just once. The V end lost 3 bases, the J end lost 3 bases, and 12 bases lay between the germline ends. The CDR3 sequence is 15 residues long. This specimen consisted of PBMCs, obtained before TCRalphabeta/CD19-depleted stem cell transplant. J is TRBJ2-1 and V is TRBV12-3 or TRBV12-4; no reliable D call. The sequence derives from a child younger than two with acute myeloid leukemia, due to receive a stem cell transplant. The CDR3 DNA reads TGTGCCAGCAGTTTTAGTTCGGCTGTCTACAATGAGCAGTTCTTC. Protein: CASSFSSAVYNEQFF.